Presented here are 28 T cell receptor beta chains from one specimen sequenced in a study of beta chain features in type 1 diabetes. The isolated RNA, all of it, was reverse transcribed, so expressed TCRB transcripts were what got sequenced. The table came from immunoSEQ multiplex PCR; TCRdb's copy has only in-frame clones and leaves some out. The sample comprises a few hundred thousand clones, over 25% of which are singletons, and 0.05% to 0.065% rests with the top ten. The sample was naive CD4+ T cells from blood. Receptors originate from a man younger than 30 in good health.

This clone was observed a handful of times. The gene calls are TRBV18 and TRBJ2-1, with D perhaps matching TRBD1 (5 bases). The CDR3 totals 15 residues. V lost 0 bases, J lost 6 bases, and 12 bases lay in between. The V gene's germline CDR1 is KGHSH and CDR2 LQKENI. CDR3 coding DNA: TGTGCCAGCTCACCACCTGACAGCCCCTTCAATGAGCAGTTCTTC. The encoded protein is CASSPPDSPFNEQFF.

V and J are TRBV29-1 and TRBJ2-3; D unresolved. CDR3 size: 11 residues. Trimming cost V 7 bases and J 6 bases, with 11 bases left between them. Germline V gene lookup returns CDR1 SQVTM and CDR2 ANQGSEA. The CDR3 loop reads CSAELRDTQYF. The CDR3 DNA reads as TGCAGCGCCGAGTTGAGGGATACGCAGTATTTT.

This clone was seen more than once but under ten times. Other DNA variants within this sample encode the same CDR3. V usage is TRBV29-1 and J usage is TRBJ1-1; D might be TRBD1 (5 bases). V gave up 4 bases and J gave up 0 bases, with 9 bases separating them. The CDR3 has 13 amino acids. Germline CDR1 SQVTM, CDR2 ANQGSEA. CDR3 sequence: CSVAAGLNTEAFF. DNA of the CDR3: TGCAGCGTTGCGGCAGGGTTGAACACTGAAGCTTTCTTT.

The rearrangement uses TRBV7-2 and TRBJ2-1; D remains unclear. V gave up 4 bases and J gave up 10 bases, with 14 bases separating them. The CDR3 is 13 amino acids. The V gene's germline CDR1 is SGHTA and CDR2 FQGNSA. CDR3 in amino acids: CASSSAFWGEQFF. The CDR3 region has the DNA TGTGCCAGCAGCTCGGCCTTTTGGGGAGAGCAGTTCTTC.

This clone has just a few counts. The chain couples TRBV28 to TRBJ2-5, with 9 bases that match TRBD2. Germline CDR1 is MDHEN and CDR2 is SYDVKM. V was pared by 5 bases and J by 5 bases, with 6 bases of the junction left unmatched. The CDR3 contains 14 residues. CDR3 amino acids: CASSAGGGLETQYF. DNA for the CDR3: TGTGCCAGCAGTGCGGGAGGGGGTCTGGAGACCCAGTACTTC.

This chain links TRBV7-2 with TRBJ1-5; D gene unclear. The CDR3 sequence is 12 residues long. Germline V gene data show CDR1 as SGHTA and CDR2 as FQGNSA. Trimming stripped 0 bases from V and 6 bases from J, with 3 bases between. CDR3: CASSLASQPQHF. The CDR3 nucleotides read TGTGCCAGCAGCTTAGCGTCTCAGCCCCAGCATTTT.

Only a few counts were recorded for this clone. The chain carries TRBV29-1 and TRBJ2-3; 9 nucleotides align to TRBD1. The CDR3 consists of 15 residues. Germline V lookup: CDR1 SQVTM, CDR2 ANQGSEA. Trimming removed 6 bases from V and 4 bases from J; junction bases left unmatched: 11. CDR3 DNA sequence: TGCAGCGTGGCCTTCGGACAGGGGCGGGCAGATACGCAGTATTTT. Its translation: CSVAFGQGRADTQYF.

The chain uses TRBV27 and TRBJ2-7; TRBD2 aligns across 8 bases. The CDR3 runs 16 residues. Per germline, CDR1 MNHEY and CDR2 SMNVEV (reference sequence). J gave up 4 bases and V 5 bases, and 13 bases lay outside the gene matches. CDR3 loop: CASSLKGTTSGYEQYF. CDR3 nucleotide sequence: TGTGCCAGCAGTCTCAAAGGGACTACTAGCGGATACGAGCAGTACTTC.

Concerning this clone: Different DNA sequences within this sample yield the same CDR3. This chain joins TRBV28 and TRBJ2-1, with TRBD2 matching 7 bases. Germline V lookup: CDR1 MDHEN, CDR2 SYDVKM. The V and J ends lost 3 bases and 0 bases, in that order; junction bases with no gene match: 5. This CDR3 is 16 amino acids long. This CDR3 reads CASSFPGGSSYNEQFF. CDR3 DNA: TGTGCCAGCAGTTTCCCTGGCGGGAGCTCCTACAATGAGCAGTTCTTC.

The chain is built from TRBV15 and TRBJ2-3; D unresolved. Germline CDR1 and CDR2: LNHNV and YYDKDF (reference sequence). V was shortened by 5 bases and J by 1 base, with 7 bases between the two germline ends. The CDR3 consists of 13 residues. This CDR3 reads CATSVGGTDTQYF. The CDR3, as DNA: TGTGCCACCAGCGTCGGCGGCACAGATACGCAGTATTTT.

The chain joins TRBV30 to TRBJ2-7; 11 positions match TRBD1. CDR3 length: 15 amino acids. Germline CDR1 and CDR2: GTSNPN and SVGIG (reference sequence). V dropped 4 bases and J dropped 1; count of bases not matched to a gene: 6. The CDR3 sequence is CAWTLDRGPSYEQYF. CDR3 bases: TGTGCCTGGACCCTGGACAGGGGGCCTTCCTACGAGCAGTACTTC.

The chain combines TRBV15 with TRBJ2-2; no reliable D call. The CDR3 sequence is 16 residues long. Germline assignment: CDR1 LNHNV and CDR2 YYDKDF (reference sequence). V lost 0 bases and J 6 bases, leaving 14 bases between the germline ends. CDR3 sequence: CATSRERSPYPGELFF. The CDR3 nucleotides are TGTGCCACCAGCAGAGAGCGGAGTCCCTACCCCGGGGAGCTGTTTTTT.

Turning to this clone: Additional DNA sequences in this sample encode the identical CDR3. This chain uses TRBV25-1 with TRBJ2-7; possibly TRBD1 or TRBD2 for D (5 bases each). The CDR3 runs 12 residues. Germline V gene data show CDR1 as MGHDK and CDR2 as SYGVNS. Trimming left V 1 base short and J 4 bases short, with 5 bases between. CDR3 DNA: TGTGCCAGCAGTGAATGGGGGTACGAGCAGTACTTC. Its protein product is CASSEWGYEQYF.

This clone occurred a few times. V usage is TRBV5-4 and J usage is TRBJ1-1, with 7 bases lining up with TRBD1. The CDR3 loop spans 15 amino acids. CDR1 is SGHNT, CDR2 YYREEE, per germline (reference sequence). J gave up 2 bases and V 4 bases, and 8 bases lay outside the gene matches. The CDR3 spells CASSDGTAINTEAFF. DNA of the CDR3: TGTGCCAGCAGCGACGGGACAGCGATAAACACTGAAGCTTTCTTT. Variable domain in full (rest from reference TRBV5-4 and TRBJ1-1): ETGVTQSPTHLIKTRGQQVTLRCSSQSGHNTVSWYQQALGQGPQFIFQYYREEENGRGNFPPRFSGLQFPNYSSELNVNALELDDSALYLCASSDGTAINTEAFFGQGTRLTVV.

The chain has TRBV5-4 and TRBJ1-2; D is undetermined. The CDR3 extends over 15 amino acids. Between the trimmed V and J ends, which lost 4 bases and 2 bases, there was a span of 15 bases. The germline gives CDR1 SGHNT, CDR2 YYREEE (reference sequence). The CDR3 here is CASSDETGGNYGYTF. The CDR3 DNA is TGTGCCAGCAGCGACGAGACTGGAGGGAACTATGGCTACACCTTC.

J is TRBJ1-2 and V is TRBV5-4; D uncertain. The CDR3 runs 13 residues. CDR1 is SGHNT, CDR2 YYREEE, per germline (reference sequence). V was shortened by 4 bases and J by 4 bases, with 11 bases between the two germline ends. CDR3 bases: TGTGCCAGCAGCAATACGGGAGCCTATGGCTACACCTTC. Protein: CASSNTGAYGYTF.

In its sample, this clone was seen a few times. The chain couples TRBV5-6 to TRBJ1-2; 9 nucleotides match TRBD1. The CDR3 is 16 residues long. The germline V gene encodes CDR1 SGHDT and CDR2 YYEEEE. The ends lost 0 bases at V and 8 bases at J; junction bases unmatched: 11. In DNA, the CDR3 is TGTGCCAGCAGCTTGGGGACAGGGGCGATCCGGAACGGCTACACCTTC. Translating gives CASSLGTGAIRNGYTF. Complete variable domain (other parts from reference TRBV5-6 and TRBJ1-2): DAGVTQSPTHLIKTRGQQVTLRCSPKSGHDTVSWYQQALGQGPQFIFQYYEEEERQRGNFPDRFSGHQFPNYSSELNVNALLLGDSALYLCASSLGTGAIRNGYTFGSGTRLTVV.

The J gene is TRBJ2-2, the V gene TRBV10-3; tentative D call: TRBD1 (6 bases). V gave up 4 bases and J gave up 2 bases, with 8 bases separating them. There are 14 residues in the CDR3. Germline assignment: CDR1 ENHRY and CDR2 SYGVKD. The DNA for the CDR3 is TGTGCCATCAGTGCGACAGGAAACACCGGGGAGCTGTTTTTT. The encoded protein is CAISATGNTGELFF.

The chain links TRBV4-2 to TRBJ2-7, with TRBD1 matching 7 bases. The V segment lost 4 bases and the J segment 3 bases; nucleotides outside the gene matches: 6. The CDR3 is made up of 14 amino acids. Germline V gene sequence: CDR1 LGHNA, CDR2 YNFKEQ. The DNA of the CDR3 is TGTGCCAGCAGCCCAACAGGGGAAATCTACGAGCAGTACTTC. This encodes CASSPTGEIYEQYF.

The chain combines TRBV15 with TRBJ2-1, with TRBD1 identical over 11 bases. V was pared by 5 bases and J by 8 bases, with 8 bases of the junction left unmatched. This CDR3 has 15 residues. Germline loops: CDR1 LNHNV, CDR2 YYDKDF (reference sequence). CDR3 sequence reads: CATSPRPDRGHEQFF. The CDR3 coding sequence is TGTGCCACCAGCCCACGCCCGGACAGGGGGCATGAGCAGTTCTTC.

The chain has TRBV29-1 and TRBJ2-3; either TRBD1 or TRBD2 may fit D (5 bases each). The CDR3 sequence is 13 residues long. Germline CDR1 reads SQVTM; CDR2 reads ANQGSEA. Trimming cost V 7 bases and J 0 bases, with 11 bases left between them. CDR3 bases: TGCAGCGCCGGGACGCATAGCACAGATACGCAGTATTTT. The encoded protein is CSAGTHSTDTQYF.

The chain combines TRBV4-2 with TRBJ1-1, with D unclear. The CDR3 runs to 14 residues. Germline V gives CDR1 LGHNA, CDR2 YNFKEQ. Trimming left V 1 base short and J 5 bases short, with 11 bases between. CDR3 sequence: CASSQVLSPTEAFF. DNA of the CDR3: TGTGCCAGCAGCCAAGTATTATCGCCTACTGAAGCTTTCTTT.

The CDR3 protein is CASSERDGSVYNEQFF. The CDR3 bases are TGTGCCAGCAGTGAAAGGGACGGGAGTGTCTACAATGAGCAGTTCTTC. V and J are TRBV25-1 and TRBJ2-1; D may be TRBD2 (6 bases). V was pared by 2 bases and J by 3 bases, with 14 bases between. The CDR3 is made up of 16 amino acids. CDR1 and CDR2 from the germline V gene are MGHDK and SYGVNS.

This clone was detected a few times. The gene calls are TRBV6-5 and TRBJ2-1, with D uncertain. V was trimmed by 0 bases and J by 7 bases, leaving 16 bases between them. Germline V gene lookup returns CDR1 MNHEY and CDR2 SVGAGI. The CDR3 consists of 16 residues. CDR3 residues: CASSYSWTDATNEQFF. In DNA, the CDR3 is TGTGCCAGCAGTTACTCTTGGACCGATGCTACGAATGAGCAGTTCTTC.

As regards this clone: The sample carries other DNA sequences with the same CDR3. The chain employs TRBV30 and TRBJ2-7; D gene ambiguous. The length of the CDR3 is 12 residues. Germline V gene sequence: CDR1 GTSNPN, CDR2 SVGIG (reference sequence). V lost 1 base and J 3 bases, leaving 7 bases between the germline ends. The CDR3 loop is CAWSATGYEQYF. In nucleotides, the CDR3 is TGTGCCTGGAGTGCTACGGGCTACGAGCAGTACTTC.

This clone was seen more than once but under ten times. The chain joins TRBV10-3 to TRBJ2-1; no firm D call. The CDR3 has 14 amino acids. Germline CDR1 reads ENHRY; CDR2 reads SYGVKD. Trimming removed 3 bases at V and 0 bases at J, with 6 bases between. For the CDR3, the DNA is TGTGCCATCAGTGAAAGGAACTCCTACAATGAGCAGTTCTTC. Its protein product is CAISERNSYNEQFF.

This clone appeared a single time. This sequence joins TRBV9 and TRBJ2-3; a possible D gene is TRBD1 (5 bases). V was shortened by 4 bases and J by 1 base, with 13 bases between the two germline ends. The CDR3 covers 15 residues. CDR1 is SGDLS and CDR2 is YYNGEE in the germline V gene. The CDR3 DNA is TGTGCCAGCAGCCCCCGTTCCAGGGGCACAGATACGCAGTATTTT. It specifies CASSPRSRGTDTQYF.

J is TRBJ2-6 and V is TRBV5-1, with unresolved D. The germline CDR1 and CDR2 sequences are SGHRS and YFSETQ. This CDR3 has 14 amino acids. Trimming removed 6 bases from V and 0 bases from J, with 7 bases in between. The CDR3, as DNA: TGCGCCAGCAACAATTACTCTGGGGCCAACGTCCTGACTTTC. Its protein product is CASNNYSGANVLTF. The full variable domain, completed using reference TRBV5-1 and TRBJ2-6, is KAGVTQTPRYLIKTRGQQVTLSCSPISGHRSVSWYQQTPGQGLQFLFEYFSETQRNKGNFPGRFSGRQFSNSRSEMNVSTLELGDSALYLCASNNYSGANVLTFGAGSRLTVL.